The rows below give T cell receptor beta chains drawn from one sample of a study of blood T cell repertoires in COVID-19. Data came from immunoSEQ multiplex PCR; TCRdb stores just in-frame clones and leaves some out. The repertoire consists of tens of thousands of clones, with just over 85% occurring once and the leading ten covering about 20%. The source material was peripheral blood. The receptors come from a woman of 80 years or more in a cohort sampled during active or convalescent COVID-19. CDR3s include the opening cysteine and the closing phenylalanine or tryptophan. A D gene is named only where the DNA matches it firmly. Rows give clone size only sometimes, using once, few, many, or a class for an expanded clone.

CASSPPGQGYNEQFF	TGTGCCAGCTCACCACCGGGTCAGGGATACAATGAGCAGTTCTTC	TRBJ2-1	.	TRBV18	.
CASSRIGLGVTGNTIYF	TGTGCCAGCAGCCGAATAGGGTTAGGGGTAACTGGAAACACCATATATTTT	TRBJ1-3	few	TRBV7-9	.
CASSLKGTSGKITDTQYF	TGTGCCAGCAGCTTAAAAGGGACTAGCGGGAAGATCACAGATACGCAGTATTTT	TRBJ2-3	.	TRBV7-2	TRBD2
CAAGSGQGNYGYTF	TGTGCCGCAGGCTCCGGACAGGGGAACTATGGCTACACCTTC	TRBJ1-2	.	TRBV6-5	TRBD1
CATQGTPGEKLFF	TGTGCCACACAGGGAACCCCTGGTGAAAAACTGTTTTTT	TRBJ1-4	.	TRBV19	.
CASSIGGQGSYNEQFF	TGTGCCAGTAGTATAGGGGGACAGGGTTCCTACAATGAGCAGTTCTTC	TRBJ2-1	.	TRBV19	TRBD1
CASSQPRTGFEAFF	TGTGCCAGCAGTCAACCTCGAACAGGGTTTGAAGCTTTCTTT	TRBJ1-1	.	TRBV6-5	.
CASSGTGKAQYF	TGTGCCAGCAGCGGAACAGGGAAGGCCCAGTACTTC	TRBJ2-5	.	TRBV5-4	.
CASSLSGLDRGLIDGYTF	TGTGCCAGCAGCCTCTCAGGACTGGACAGGGGTCTTATTGATGGCTACACCTTC	TRBJ1-2	.	TRBV7-3	TRBD1
CASSPHAREAFF	TGTGCCAGCAGCCCCCATGCCCGGGAAGCTTTCTTT	TRBJ1-1	.	TRBV3-1/TRBV3-2	.